This T cell receptor beta chain was identified in a study of radiation and T cells in renal cell carcinoma. The study's findings and limits: No pretreatment tumor biopsies were available for baseline clonotypes.

Time point of the sample: blood 2 weeks post-SBRT. Treatment: 15 Gy SBRT to primary tumor, nephrectomy 4 weeks later. This clone was seen a handful of times. Its target is not known. In germline, CDR1 is PRHDT, CDR2 FYEKMQ (reference sequence). This CDR3 has 16 amino acids. V lost 2 bases and J lost 2, with 13 bases in between. The method was immunoSEQ multiplex PCR; TCRdb's version includes in-frame clones alone and lacks a portion of them. Of 100,000 to 150,000 clones in the sample, about four fifths are singletons; the top ten hold 5.8%. The material was blood, obtained from a patient whose treatment included radiotherapy and nephrectomy. The chain employs TRBV13 and TRBJ1-5; D might be TRBD1 (5 bases). The TCR originated in a man aged 50 or older with renal cell carcinoma. CDR3 sequence: CASSLSQGMGNQPQHF. Here the CDR3 DNA reads TGTGCCAGCAGCTTATCCCAGGGAATGGGCAATCAGCCCCAGCATTTT. Drawing the rest from reference TRBV13 and TRBJ1-5, the complete variable domain is AAGVIQSPRHLIKEKRETATLKCYPIPRHDTVYWYQQGPGQDPQFLISFYEKMQSDKGSIPDRFSAQQFSDYHSELNMSSLELGDSALYFCASSLSQGMGNQPQHFGDGTRLSIL.